The rows below give T cell receptor beta chains drawn from one sample of a study of OX40 agonist ivuxolimab in advanced cancers. The protocol was immunoSEQ multiplex PCR, while the TCRdb copy is restricted to in-frame clones and leaves out a portion. The sample contains approximately 77,000 clones, approximately 89% of which appear only once. This specimen was CD4+ or CD8+ T cells sorted from blood, taken in a trial of the OX40 agonist ivuxolimab. The receptors stem from an adult with an advanced solid tumor such as melanoma, head and neck, liver or kidney cancer. CDR3s include the opening cysteine and the closing phenylalanine or tryptophan. D genes are given only for firm matches. The listing skips clone size in some rows; elsewhere it reads once, few, many or a size class.

clone size: medium-sized
J gene: TRBJ1-1
V gene: TRBV2
D gene: -
CDR3 protein: CASSVSSTLLNTEAFF
CDR3 DNA: TGTGCCAGCAGTGTTAGCAGCACGTTATTGAACACTGAAGCTTTCTTT

clone size: few
J gene: TRBJ2-3
V gene: TRBV2
D gene: TRBD2
CDR3 protein: CASQAGGRDTQYF
CDR3 DNA: TGTGCCAGCCAAGCGGGGGGGAGGGATACGCAGTATTTT

clone size: once
J gene: TRBJ2-2
V gene: TRBV10-3
D gene: -
CDR3 protein: CAISSPPGQDTGELFF
CDR3 DNA: TGTGCCATCAGTTCTCCTCCGGGACAAGACACCGGGGAGCTGTTTTTT

clone size: few
J gene: TRBJ2-1
V gene: TRBV29-1
D gene: -
CDR3 protein: CSVDQTGSDEQFF
CDR3 DNA: TGCAGCGTTGACCAGACTGGCAGCGATGAGCAGTTCTTC

clone size: -
J gene: TRBJ1-1
V gene: TRBV29-1
D gene: -
CDR3 protein: CSVPGQGMNTEAFF
CDR3 DNA: TGCAGCGTTCCGGGCCAGGGGATGAACACTGAAGCTTTCTTT

clone size: -
J gene: TRBJ2-7
V gene: TRBV18
D gene: -
CDR3 protein: CASSPPVGGYEQYF
CDR3 DNA: TGTGCCAGCTCACCCCCCGTCGGGGGCTACGAGCAGTACTTC

clone size: -
J gene: TRBJ2-2
V gene: TRBV19
D gene: TRBD1
CDR3 protein: CASRDRGNTGELFF
CDR3 DNA: TGTGCCAGTCGGGACAGGGGGAACACCGGGGAGCTGTTTTTT

clone size: -
J gene: TRBJ2-7
V gene: TRBV9
D gene: -
CDR3 protein: CASSVGAATYEQYF
CDR3 DNA: TGTGCCAGCAGCGTTGGGGCCGCTACCTACGAGCAGTACTTC

clone size: -
J gene: TRBJ2-1
V gene: TRBV5-1
D gene: TRBD2
CDR3 protein: CASSLGELAGYNEQFF
CDR3 DNA: TGCGCCAGCAGCTTGGGGGAACTAGCGGGCTACAATGAGCAGTTCTTC

clone size: once
J gene: TRBJ2-5
V gene: TRBV27
D gene: -
CDR3 protein: CASSKTEKETQYF
CDR3 DNA: TGTGCCAGCAGTAAGACAGAAAAAGAGACCCAGTACTTC

clone size: -
J gene: TRBJ2-3
V gene: TRBV5-5
D gene: -
CDR3 protein: CASSIQLSGGGSTDTQYF
CDR3 DNA: TGTGCCAGCAGCATTCAACTAAGTGGGGGTGGAAGCACAGATACGCAGTATTTT

clone size: few
J gene: TRBJ1-6
V gene: TRBV9
D gene: -
CDR3 protein: CASSVGPNNSPLHF
CDR3 DNA: TGTGCCAGCAGCGTAGGACCAAACAATTCACCCCTCCACTTT

clone size: -
J gene: TRBJ2-6
V gene: TRBV4-1
D gene: TRBD1
CDR3 protein: CASSQDRDRVLQGANVLTF
CDR3 DNA: TGCGCCAGCAGCCAAGACCGGGACAGGGTGCTTCAGGGGGCCAACGTCCTGACTTTC

clone size: once
J gene: TRBJ1-1
V gene: TRBV7-2
D gene: TRBD1
CDR3 protein: CASSQTGGLTEAFF
CDR3 DNA: TGTGCCAGCAGCCAAACAGGGGGCCTCACTGAAGCTTTCTTT

clone size: -
J gene: TRBJ2-7
V gene: TRBV28
D gene: -
CDR3 protein: CASRPQGGGYEQYF
CDR3 DNA: TGTGCCAGCAGACCTCAGGGAGGAGGCTACGAGCAGTACTTC

clone size: once
J gene: TRBJ2-7
V gene: TRBV18
D gene: TRBD2
CDR3 protein: CASSPSSGRGGEQYF
CDR3 DNA: TGTGCCAGCTCACCTTCTAGCGGGAGGGGAGGCGAGCAGTACTTC

clone size: -
J gene: TRBJ1-2
V gene: TRBV7-2
D gene: TRBD1
CDR3 protein: CASSSQGISSGYTF
CDR3 DNA: TGTGCCAGCAGCTCACAGGGGATAAGTAGTGGCTACACCTTC

clone size: -
J gene: TRBJ2-2
V gene: TRBV7-9
D gene: -
CDR3 protein: CASSLARGNTGELFF
CDR3 DNA: TGTGCCAGCAGCTTAGCACGGGGGAACACCGGGGAGCTGTTTTTT

clone size: few
J gene: TRBJ1-3
V gene: TRBV30
D gene: -
CDR3 protein: CAWSVIAGNTIYF
CDR3 DNA: TGTGCCTGGAGTGTAATAGCTGGAAACACCATATATTTT

clone size: -
J gene: TRBJ2-1
V gene: TRBV9
D gene: -
CDR3 protein: CASSVAGTYNEQFF
CDR3 DNA: TGTGCCAGCAGCGTGGCGGGAACCTACAATGAGCAGTTCTTC

clone size: -
J gene: TRBJ1-1
V gene: TRBV5-1
D gene: -
CDR3 protein: CASSAAGREAFF
CDR3 DNA: TGCGCCAGCAGCGCCGCTGGTAGGGAAGCTTTCTTT

clone size: -
J gene: TRBJ2-4
V gene: TRBV19
D gene: TRBD1
CDR3 protein: CASSIGDRGSSKAKNIQYF
CDR3 DNA: TGTGCCAGTAGTATTGGGGACAGGGGGAGTTCGAAAGCCAAAAACATTCAGTACTTC